The next 11 T cell receptor beta chains were all read from a single sample in a study of naive and memory T cell subsets. Both TRBC1 and TRBC2 were covered by a beta constant-region primer of two equimolar oligonucleotides. Ligated cDNA was amplified by four rounds of PCR with nested alpha and beta constant-region primers and SP2. TCRdb reprocessed the UMI-ligation and nested PCR reads with MiXCR, giving one entry per CDR3 protein. The profile shows roughly 100,000 distinct CDR3 sequences, about 14% of them singletons. The antigens of these receptors remain unknown. The study, taken as a whole, reports: Naive repertoires, especially CD8, held a few larger clonotypes, possibly memory cells re-expressing CD45RA.

The material sequenced was naive CD8+ T cells from blood. These receptors were obtained from a human donor in good health.

This clonotype was counted at least ten times. This rearrangement joins TRBV9 to TRBJ2-2, with D uncertain. Germline CDR1 reads SGDLS; CDR2 reads YYNGEE. CDR3 length: 12 residues. V lost 0 bases, J lost 6 bases, and 3 bases lay in between. Here the CDR3 reads CASSVVPGELFF. The CDR3 nucleotides are TGTGCCAGCAGCGTAGTCCCCGGGGAGCTGTTTTTT.

This clonotype was detected a few times. This sequence joins TRBV10-3 and TRBJ1-1; 7 nucleotides line up with TRBD1. The CDR3 spans 14 residues. CDR1 is ENHRY and CDR2 is SYGVKD in the germline V gene. The V gene end was trimmed by 3 bases and the J gene end by 8 bases; junction bases not matched to a gene: 9. CDR3 loop: CAISEADRVGEAFF. The CDR3, as DNA: TGTGCCATCAGTGAAGCAGACAGGGTCGGCGAAGCTTTCTTT.

This clonotype was counted a few times. The J gene is TRBJ2-7, the V gene TRBV27; TRBD2 matches at 9 bases. Germline V lookup: CDR1 MNHEY, CDR2 SMNVEV (reference sequence). The CDR3 length is 15 residues. The V and J ends lost 0 bases and 1 base, in that order; junction bases with no gene match: 1. This CDR3 reads CASSLSRGGSYEQYF. CDR3 in DNA: TGTGCCAGCAGTTTATCGCGGGGGGGATCCTACGAGCAGTACTTC.

The chain joins TRBV6-5 to TRBJ2-7; D not resolved. Deletions cut 6 bases from V and 1 base from J, with 10 bases between. The CDR3 contains 13 residues. CDR1 is MNHEY, CDR2 SVGAGI, per germline. The CDR3 region is CASSQQQSYEQYF. In DNA, the CDR3 is TGTGCCAGCAGCCAACAACAATCCTACGAGCAGTACTTC.

A few counts support this clonotype. The chain recombines TRBV4-3 with TRBJ2-7; the match to TRBD1 covers 7 bases. Germline trimming cut 0 bases from V and 2 bases from J; bases unmatched to any gene: 19. The germline V gene encodes CDR1 LGHNA and CDR2 YSLEER. CDR3 length equals 20 residues. The chain's CDR3 is CASSQDSSEFGDRATYEQYF. The DNA for the CDR3 is TGCGCCAGCAGCCAAGATTCGTCGGAATTTGGTGACAGGGCTACCTACGAGCAGTACTTC.

This clonotype turned up a few times. The chain uses TRBV15 and TRBJ2-7; D is possibly TRBD1 or TRBD2 (6 bases each). Germline V lookup: CDR1 LNHNV, CDR2 YYDKDF (reference sequence). V lost 5 bases and J lost 1, with 18 bases in between. The CDR3 runs 16 residues. The CDR3 nucleotides read TGTGCCACCAGCGGGGAGGACAGAACCTTATCCTACGAGCAGTACTTC. Translating gives CATSGEDRTLSYEQYF.

This chain uses TRBV7-9 with TRBJ2-1, with D unresolved. V shed 0 bases and J shed 8 bases, with 14 bases lying between them. Looked up from germline, CDR1 is SEHNR and CDR2 is FQNEAQ (reference sequence). This CDR3 is 15 amino acids long. The CDR3 protein is CASSLAFGAGDEQFF. The CDR3 DNA follows: TGTGCCAGCAGCTTAGCGTTTGGAGCTGGGGATGAGCAGTTCTTC.

This clonotype was seen a few times. The rearrangement joins TRBV4-3 to TRBJ2-3, with 7 bases matching TRBD2. V lost 0 bases and J lost 0; bases outside the gene matches: 3. CDR3 length: 16 amino acids. Germline CDR1 reads LGHNA; CDR2 reads YSLEER. The chain's CDR3 is CASSQDMRGSTDTQYF. Written as DNA, the CDR3 is TGCGCCAGCAGCCAAGATATGCGGGGGAGCACAGATACGCAGTATTTT.

This clonotype was detected only a few times. The chain employs TRBV4-2 and TRBJ1-2; D uncertain. The V gene's germline CDR1 is LGHNA and CDR2 YNFKEQ. The CDR3 has 16 amino acids. The ends were cut back, 0 bases at V and 4 bases at J, with 15 bases in the middle. The chain's CDR3 is CASSQDNGQAVYGYTF. The CDR3 DNA reads as TGTGCCAGCAGCCAAGACAATGGGCAGGCGGTCTATGGCTACACCTTC.

This clonotype has more than one count but fewer than ten. The J gene is TRBJ1-5, the V gene TRBV14; TRBD1 matches at 7 bases. CDR1 is SGHDN, CDR2 FVKESK, per germline. V dropped 4 bases and J dropped 5; count of bases not matched to a gene: 5. The length of the CDR3 is 14 residues. CDR3 DNA: TGTGCCAGCAGCCCACAGGGGACCGATCAGCCCCAGCATTTT. Protein: CASSPQGTDQPQHF.

CDR3 coding DNA: TGTGCCAGCAGCCTGACGTGGGGAGGCACAGATACGCAGTATTTT. Translating gives CASSLTWGGTDTQYF. The genes are TRBV9 and TRBJ2-3; a possible D gene is TRBD2 (5 bases). Trimming shortened V by 4 bases and J by 1 base, and 13 bases separated the two germline ends. Germline V gene lookup returns CDR1 SGDLS and CDR2 YYNGEE. The CDR3 covers 15 residues.